This T cell receptor beta chain was profiled in a study of T cells in Graves' hyperthyroidism and ophthalmopathy. Looking at the study overall: Peripheral blood collection took place at initial diagnosis, before any treatment. Regarding the study as a whole: Peripheral blood also featured most of the thyroid clonotypes expanded above 0.001. A model built on 13 V-J features separated ophthalmopathy from stable hyperthyroidism. Ophthalmopathy onset followed model prediction by a median around 6.9 months.

This clonotype was found many times. The target antigen is unknown. Germline values: CDR1 DFQATT, CDR2 SNEGSKA (reference sequence). Trimming left V 0 bases short and J 4 bases short, with 6 bases between. This CDR3 is 13 amino acids long. RNA transcripts served as the template for amplifying TCR beta CDR3 regions. First-round RT-PCR targeting the TCR CDR3 was performed with the HTBI primer set. MiXCR, applied by TCRdb to the multiplex PCR reads, yields one record per CDR3 protein. In the table there are 50,000 to 75,000 distinct CDR3 sequences, 49% of which are singletons. This TCR was sampled from a woman aged 25 to 39 with Graves' ophthalmopathy. Material for sequencing was blood. The V call is TRBV20-1, the J call TRBJ1-4; D unresolved. The CDR3 DNA is TGCAGTGCTAGAGAACATAGTAATGAAAAACTGTTTTTT. It translates to CSAREHSNEKLFF.